This T cell receptor beta chain was profiled in a study of T-cell reconstitution after alpha-beta-depleted transplantation in children. Points from the study as a whole: After one year, T-cell counts and TCRbeta diversity mostly came from new T cells. It was reported that alpha-beta T cells came from several hundred expanded graft clones (about two months after transplant). Some patients owed their high day-60 TCRbeta diversity to surviving recipient T cells and thymic progenitors.

The TCRbeta library incorporated unique molecular identifiers. MiXCR was run by TCRdb on the PCR reads, yielding one entry per CDR3 protein. The sample holds 120,000 or so distinct CDR3 sequences; 23% are singletons and the top ten take about 10%. Points on this clonotype: Its antigen is undetermined.

Germline lookup yields CDR1 SGHRS and CDR2 YFSETQ. The V gene lost 2 bases and the J gene lost 5 bases, with 8 bases spanning the gap. The CDR3 sequence is 12 residues long. The chain combines TRBV5-1 with TRBJ2-7; D is ambiguous. Material: PBMCs, mostly from graft donor cells, obtained 180 days after TCRalphabeta/CD19-depleted stem cell transplant. This receptor was taken from a male patient under 10 years old who had a stem cell transplant for chronic granulomatous disease, so the T cells may come from the graft donor. CDR3 sequence reads: CASSFPGDEQYF. The CDR3 bases are TGCGCCAGCAGCTTCCCGGGTGACGAGCAGTACTTC. The full variable domain, in which reference TRBV5-1 and TRBJ2-7 provide the parts outside the CDR3, is KAGVTQTPRYLIKTRGQQVTLSCSPISGHRSVSWYQQTPGQGLQFLFEYFSETQRNKGNFPGRFSGRQFSNSRSEMNVSTLELGDSALYLCASSFPGDEQYFGPGTRLTVT.